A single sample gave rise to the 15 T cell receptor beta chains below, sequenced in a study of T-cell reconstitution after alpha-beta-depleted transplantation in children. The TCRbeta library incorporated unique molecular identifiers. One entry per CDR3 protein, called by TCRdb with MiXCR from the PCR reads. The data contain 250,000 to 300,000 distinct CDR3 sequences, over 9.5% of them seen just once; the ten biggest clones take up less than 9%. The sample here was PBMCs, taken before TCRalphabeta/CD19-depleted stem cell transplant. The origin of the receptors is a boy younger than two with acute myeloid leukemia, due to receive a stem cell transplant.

The CDR3 nucleotides are TGCGCCAGCAGCTTGGACCAGGGTGGTCAGCCCCAGCATTTT. Translated: CASSLDQGGQPQHF. The chain has TRBV5-1 and TRBJ1-5; tentatively, D is TRBD1 (5 bases). The CDR3 contains 14 residues. The V end was cut by 0 bases, the J end by 6 bases, with 10 bases between. Germline V lookup: CDR1 SGHRS, CDR2 YFSETQ.

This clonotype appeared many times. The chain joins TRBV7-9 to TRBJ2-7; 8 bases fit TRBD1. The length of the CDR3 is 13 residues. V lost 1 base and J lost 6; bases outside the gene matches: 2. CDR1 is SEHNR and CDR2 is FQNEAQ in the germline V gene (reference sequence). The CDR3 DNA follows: TGTGCCAGCAGCTTAGGGACAGGGATCGAGCAGTACTTC. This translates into CASSLGTGIEQYF. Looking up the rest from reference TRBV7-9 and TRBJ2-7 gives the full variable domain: DTGVSQNPRHKITKRGQNVTFRCDPISEHNRLYWYRQTLGQGPEFLTYFQNEAQLEKSRLLSDRFSAERPKGSFSTLEIQRTEQGDSAMYLCASSLGTGIEQYFGPGTRLTVT.

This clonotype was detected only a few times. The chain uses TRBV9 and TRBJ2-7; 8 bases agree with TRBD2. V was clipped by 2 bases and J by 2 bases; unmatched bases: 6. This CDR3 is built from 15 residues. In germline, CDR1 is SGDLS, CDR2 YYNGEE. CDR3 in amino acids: CASSVASGSPYEQYF. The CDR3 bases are TGTGCCAGCAGCGTGGCTAGCGGGTCCCCCTACGAGCAGTACTTC.

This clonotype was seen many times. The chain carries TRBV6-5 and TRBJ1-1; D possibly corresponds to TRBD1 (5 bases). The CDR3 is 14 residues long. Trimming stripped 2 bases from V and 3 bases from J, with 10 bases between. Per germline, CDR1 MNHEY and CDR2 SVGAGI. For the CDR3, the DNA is TGTGCCAGCAGTTACGGGGGTCAGGACACTGAAGCTTTCTTT. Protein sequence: CASSYGGQDTEAFF.

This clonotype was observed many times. The CDR3: CASSSGTITSNEQFF. The DNA for the CDR3 is TGTGCCAGCTCCTCCGGGACTATCACTAGCAATGAGCAGTTCTTC. The chain is built from TRBV28 and TRBJ2-1; 7 bases are a match to TRBD2. In germline, CDR1 is MDHEN, CDR2 SYDVKM. V was pared by 8 bases and J by 6 bases, with 13 bases of the junction left unmatched. The CDR3 sequence is 15 residues long.

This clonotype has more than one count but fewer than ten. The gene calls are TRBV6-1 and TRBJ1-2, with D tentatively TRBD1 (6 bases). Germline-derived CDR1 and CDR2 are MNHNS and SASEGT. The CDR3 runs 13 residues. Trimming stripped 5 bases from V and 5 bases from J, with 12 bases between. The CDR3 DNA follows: TGTGCCAGCAGTAGGGGCAGGGGATATGGCTACACCTTC. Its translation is CASSRGRGYGYTF.

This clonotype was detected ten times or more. CDR3 loop: CASSGRQDLQETQYF. In nucleotides, the CDR3 is TGTGCCAGCAGCGGAAGACAGGATCTCCAAGAGACCCAGTACTTC. The chain recombines TRBV7-9 with TRBJ2-5, with a possible D match to TRBD1 (6 bases). This CDR3 contains 15 residues. Deletions cut 5 bases from V and 1 base from J, with 14 bases between. CDR1 and CDR2 from the germline V gene are SEHNR and FQNEAQ (reference sequence).

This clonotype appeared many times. The CDR3 DNA reads as TGTGCCAGCAGCCGGGACTCCAGCACAGATACGCAGTATTTT. Translation: CASSRDSSTDTQYF. The rearrangement joins TRBV7-9 to TRBJ2-3; D perhaps matches TRBD2 (6 bases). Deletions cut 5 bases from V and 0 bases from J, with 9 bases between. Germline CDR1 and CDR2: SEHNR and FQNEAQ (reference sequence). CDR3 length: 14 residues.

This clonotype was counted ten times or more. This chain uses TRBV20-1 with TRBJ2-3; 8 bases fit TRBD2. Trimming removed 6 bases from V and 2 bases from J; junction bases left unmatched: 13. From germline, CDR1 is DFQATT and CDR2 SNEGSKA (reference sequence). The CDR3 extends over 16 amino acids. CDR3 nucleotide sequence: TGCAGTGCGGAGAACGATAACGGGGGGGCCACAGATACGCAGTATTTT. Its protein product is CSAENDNGGATDTQYF.

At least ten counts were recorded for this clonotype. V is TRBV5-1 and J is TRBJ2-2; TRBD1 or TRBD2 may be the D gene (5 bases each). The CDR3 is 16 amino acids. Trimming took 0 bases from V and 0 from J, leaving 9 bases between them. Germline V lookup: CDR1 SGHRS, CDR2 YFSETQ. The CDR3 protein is CASSLVGTPNTGELFF. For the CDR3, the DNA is TGCGCCAGCAGCTTGGTCGGGACCCCGAACACCGGGGAGCTGTTTTTT.

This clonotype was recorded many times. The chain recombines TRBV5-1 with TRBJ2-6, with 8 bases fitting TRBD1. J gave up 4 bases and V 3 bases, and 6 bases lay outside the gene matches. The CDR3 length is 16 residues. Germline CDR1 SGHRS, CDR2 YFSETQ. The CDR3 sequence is CASSWRTGIGANVLTF. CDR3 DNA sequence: TGCGCCAGCAGCTGGAGGACAGGGATCGGGGCCAACGTCCTGACTTTC.

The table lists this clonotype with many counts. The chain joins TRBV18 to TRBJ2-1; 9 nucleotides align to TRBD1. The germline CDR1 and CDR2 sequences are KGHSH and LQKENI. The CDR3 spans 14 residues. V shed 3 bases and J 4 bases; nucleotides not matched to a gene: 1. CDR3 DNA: TGTGCCAGCTCACCCGGGACAGGGTACAATGAGCAGTTCTTC. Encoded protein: CASSPGTGYNEQFF.

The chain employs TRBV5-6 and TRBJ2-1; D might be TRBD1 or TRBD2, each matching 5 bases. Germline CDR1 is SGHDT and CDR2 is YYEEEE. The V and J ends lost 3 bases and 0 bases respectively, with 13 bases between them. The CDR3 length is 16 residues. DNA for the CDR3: TGTGCCAGCAGCTCCGGGACGGTAATCTCCTACAATGAGCAGTTCTTC. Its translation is CASSSGTVISYNEQFF.

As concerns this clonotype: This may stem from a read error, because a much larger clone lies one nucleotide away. The CDR3 region has the DNA TGTGCCAGCAGATTCCTAGCGGGAGGGCTATACAATGAGCAGTTCTTC. Its translation: CASRFLAGGLYNEQFF. The chain employs TRBV6-1 and TRBJ2-1, with 12 positions matching TRBD2. Germline-derived CDR1 and CDR2 are MNHNS and SASEGT. The CDR3 contains 16 residues. The ends lost 6 bases at V and 4 bases at J; junction bases unmatched: 7.

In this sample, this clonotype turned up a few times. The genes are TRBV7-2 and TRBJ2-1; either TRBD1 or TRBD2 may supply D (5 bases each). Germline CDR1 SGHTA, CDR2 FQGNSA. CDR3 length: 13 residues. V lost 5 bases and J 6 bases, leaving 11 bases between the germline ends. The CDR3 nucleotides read TGTGCCAGCAGCCTGGGACGGTCCAATGAGCAGTTCTTC. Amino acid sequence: CASSLGRSNEQFF. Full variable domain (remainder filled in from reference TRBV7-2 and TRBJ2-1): GAGVSQSPSNKVTEKGKDVELRCDPISGHTALYWYRQSLGQGLEFLIYFQGNSAPDKSGLPSDRFSAERTGGSVSTLTIQRTQQEDSAVYLCASSLGRSNEQFFGPGTRLTVL.